This T cell receptor (beta chain) appears in the sequencing data of a study of shared clonotypes between healthy human individuals. Method: immunoSEQ multiplex PCR; TCRdb's copy keeps in-frame clones and lacks some. The sample yields about 690,000 clones, 90% seen once. The sequence was obtained from a man aged 18 to 29 in good health. Some clones in this sample may be carry-over from other donors' samples. The sample taken for sequencing was memory CD8+ T cells from PBMCs. Subset meaning: CD45RO+ cells pooled with CCR7-negative TemRA cells.

The CDR3 DNA is TGTGCCAGCAGCTTGGAACTAGCGGGAGGGGGCACAGATACGCAGTATTTT. Protein: CASSLELAGGGTDTQYF. The gene calls are TRBV5-4 and TRBJ2-3, with 13 nucleotides matching TRBD2. CDR1 is SGHNT and CDR2 is YYREEE in the germline V gene (reference sequence). Trimming cost V 0 bases and J 1 base; bases outside gene matches: 2. This CDR3 comprises 17 residues.